This T cell receptor beta chain appears in the sequencing data of a study of T cells in Graves' hyperthyroidism and ophthalmopathy. The CDR3 runs to 14 residues. V was cut by 3 bases and J by 3 bases, with 13 bases left in between. Per the germline V gene, CDR1 is SGDLS and CDR2 is YYNGEE. This clonotype was detected only once. TCR beta CDR3 sequences were amplified from RNA transcripts. During a first-round RT-PCR of the TCR CDR3, the HTBI primer set was used. TCRdb processed the multiplex PCR reads anew with MiXCR; each CDR3 protein has one entry. Here the sample spans approximately 480,000 distinct CDR3 sequences, less than 25% being singletons.

Sequenced material: blood. The J gene is TRBJ2-7, the V gene TRBV9; D might be TRBD2 (6 bases). The receptor was derived from a man aged 18 to 30 with Graves' hyperthyroidism. This CDR3 is CASSEARDNYEQYF. The CDR3 DNA reads as TGTGCCAGCAGCGAGGCGCGGGATAACTACGAGCAGTACTTC.